This TCR beta chain was captured by sequencing in a study of T-cell reconstitution after alpha-beta-depleted transplantation in children. Study-level points and caveats: About two months after transplant, alpha-beta T cells reportedly came from several hundred expanded graft clones.

Unique molecular identifiers were used to barcode this TCRbeta library. TCRdb re-called the PCR reads through MiXCR, storing one row per CDR3 protein. The sample has under 850,000 distinct CDR3 sequences, around 13% seen once. V lost 3 bases, J lost 5 bases, and 6 bases stayed unmatched. Germline values: CDR1 SGHDT, CDR2 YYEEEE. CDR3 size: 16 residues. In this sample, this clonotype turned up many times. As yet, its antigen is unknown. The receptor was derived from a girl aged 2 to 9 with congenital amegakaryocytic thrombocytopenia, due to receive a stem cell transplant. The J gene is TRBJ2-1, the V gene TRBV5-6; 12 bases line up with TRBD1. Sequencing used PBMCs, obtained before TCRalphabeta/CD19-depleted stem cell transplant. The CDR3 spells CASSWDRGLADNEQFF. CDR3 coding DNA: TGTGCCAGCAGCTGGGACAGGGGGCTAGCGGACAATGAGCAGTTCTTC.